The 8 T cell receptor beta chains below were found in one sample sequenced in a study of blood T cell repertoires in COVID-19. TCRdb keeps only in-frame clones here, not all; method: immunoSEQ multiplex PCR. This table holds about 280,000 clones, around nine tenths found once. Sample: peripheral blood. These receptors all come from a man aged 40-55 years with active or convalescent COVID-19.

The chain couples TRBV27 to TRBJ1-1; 10 positions agree with TRBD1. The J segment lost 3 bases and the V segment lost 5 bases, leaving 3 bases of the junction unmatched. CDR1 is MNHEY and CDR2 is SMNVEV in the germline V gene (reference sequence). This CDR3 has 14 residues. In nucleotides, the CDR3 is TGTGCCAGCAGTACCGGGACAGGGGACACTGAAGCTTTCTTT. It encodes CASSTGTGDTEAFF.

DNA for the CDR3: TGTGCCAGCAGTGAAGTTCGAGGGAAAACTAATGAAAAACTGTTTTTT. It codes for CASSEVRGKTNEKLFF. The chain recombines TRBV2 with TRBJ1-4; no clear D gene. This CDR3 contains 16 residues. CDR1 and CDR2 (germline): SNHLY, FYNNEI. V lost 1 base, J lost 1 base, and 10 bases lay in between.

V usage is TRBV11-2 and J usage is TRBJ2-5, with 8 bases fitting TRBD2. The germline CDR1 and CDR2 sequences are SGHAT and FQNNGV. The CDR3 spans 15 residues. V lost 3 bases and J lost 7; bases outside the gene matches: 10. The CDR3 DNA reads as TGTGCCAGCAGCTTTGCTCGGGGGGGCGTTGGGACCCAGTACTTC. It translates to CASSFARGGVGTQYF.

The rearrangement links TRBV27 to TRBJ2-1; 8 nucleotides line up with TRBD2. This CDR3 is 15 amino acids long. Trimming removed 6 bases from V and 3 bases from J; junction bases left unmatched: 7. From germline, CDR1 is MNHEY and CDR2 SMNVEV (reference sequence). CDR3 bases: TGTGCCAGCAGAGGTGAGGGACTAGTCTACAATGAGCAGTTCTTC. It is translated as CASRGEGLVYNEQFF.

The genes are TRBV11-2 and TRBJ2-1, with 7 bases matching TRBD1. Germline CDR1 is SGHAT and CDR2 is FQNNGV. Trimming cost V 7 bases and J 4 bases; bases outside gene matches: 7. This CDR3 spans 14 amino acids. CDR3 sequence reads: CASNGTETYNEQFF. The CDR3 DNA sequence: TGTGCCAGCAACGGGACAGAAACTTACAATGAGCAGTTCTTC.

The genes are TRBV9 and TRBJ1-2; TRBD1 matches 12 bases. J gave up 4 bases and V 6 bases, and 4 bases lay outside the gene matches. The CDR3 spans 14 residues. Germline lookup yields CDR1 SGDLS and CDR2 YYNGEE. CDR3 sequence (DNA): TGTGCCAGCATCGGGACAGGGGGCGGCTATGGCTACACCTTC. Amino acids: CASIGTGGGYGYTF.

This chain uses TRBV27 with TRBJ1-2, with unresolved D. This CDR3 region has 11 residues. The V gene's germline CDR1 is MNHEY and CDR2 SMNVEV (reference sequence). Trimming left V 8 bases short and J 4 bases short, with 8 bases between. The CDR3 loop is CASGPFYGYTF. CDR3 bases: TGTGCCAGCGGGCCCTTCTATGGCTACACCTTC.

The V and J genes are TRBV6-5 and TRBJ2-4; D possibly corresponds to TRBD1 (6 bases). Germline-derived CDR1 and CDR2 are MNHEY and SVGAGI. CDR3 size: 16 residues. Deletions cut 0 bases from V and 6 bases from J, with 15 bases between. CDR3 sequence reads: CASSYSSRGGGNIQYF. The CDR3 bases are TGTGCCAGCAGTTACTCGTCCAGGGGTGGGGGAAACATTCAGTACTTC.